Listed here are 21 T cell receptor beta chains from one sample, sequenced in a study of cytomegalovirus exposure and HLA in healthy donors. Both 60 Vbeta primers and 13 Jbeta primers went into the PCR. Data came from immunoSEQ multiplex PCR; TCRdb stores just in-frame clones and leaves some out. Of about 160,000 clones in the sample, around four fifths were seen once. Sequenced material: PBMCs. Receptor source: a woman aged 50 to 65 in good health and CMV-seronegative.

V and J are TRBV9 and TRBJ2-3, with TRBD1 matching 11 bases. CDR1 is SGDLS and CDR2 is YYNGEE in the germline V gene. With 3 bases clipped from V and 5 bases from J, the junction kept 17 bases outside the gene matches. The CDR3 spans 19 residues. CDR3 loop: CASSGTPPPGQGARDTQYF. CDR3 DNA: TGTGCCAGCAGCGGAACTCCCCCACCCGGACAGGGGGCGAGAGATACGCAGTATTTT.

The rearrangement joins TRBV28 to TRBJ2-4; TRBD1 matches at 11 bases. J gave up 7 bases and V 5 bases, and 13 bases lay outside the gene matches. Germline V lookup: CDR1 MDHEN, CDR2 SYDVKM. There are 17 residues in the CDR3. CDR3: CASSTAGTGGAYNIQYF. In DNA form, the CDR3 reads TGTGCCAGCAGTACCGCTGGGACAGGGGGGGCCTATAACATTCAGTACTTC. Combining the CDR3 with reference TRBV28 and TRBJ2-4 gives the whole variable domain DVKVTQSSRYLVKRTGEKVFLECVQDMDHENMFWYRQDPGLGLRLIYFSYDVKMKEKGDIPEGYSVSREKKERFSLILESASTNQTSMYLCASSTAGTGGAYNIQYFGAGTRLSVL.

This chain connects TRBV5-1 to TRBJ2-7; a possible D gene is TRBD2 (5 bases). V was clipped by 0 bases and J by 1 base, with 11 bases between them. The CDR3 is 15 amino acids. Germline V CDR1 and CDR2: SGHRS, YFSETQ. The CDR3 nucleotides read TGCGCCAGCAGCTTGGTGGCTAGCTCTTCCTACGAGCAGTACTTC. It yields the protein CASSLVASSSYEQYF.

This clone appeared once. CDR3 residues: CASLAGGYYNEQFF. The CDR3 DNA sequence: TGTGCCAGTTTAGCGGGAGGATACTACAATGAGCAGTTCTTC. The chain uses TRBV28 and TRBJ2-1, with TRBD2 identical over 10 bases. Per germline, CDR1 MDHEN and CDR2 SYDVKM. With V trimmed by 9 bases and J by 3 bases, 5 bases remained unmatched. The CDR3 loop spans 14 amino acids.

This clone was observed a few times. The chain links TRBV7-8 to TRBJ2-6; 9 bases are shared with TRBD1. The ends lost 5 bases at V and 6 bases at J; junction bases unmatched: 11. The CDR3 is 17 amino acids. The germline V gene encodes CDR1 SGHVS and CDR2 FQNEAQ. CDR3 nucleotide sequence: TGTGCCAGCAGCAACCCGGGACAGGGCGGTTTGGCCAACGTCCTGACTTTC. Encoded protein: CASSNPGQGGLANVLTF.

This clone appeared a single time. The J gene is TRBJ1-2, the V gene TRBV4-2, with 7 bases aligning to TRBD1. The trim removed 3 bases at V and 3 bases at J, leaving 7 bases unmatched. Per germline, CDR1 LGHNA and CDR2 YNFKEQ. CDR3 length equals 15 residues. CDR3 residues: CASSQTRGLDYGYTF. CDR3 coding DNA: TGTGCCAGCAGCCAGACAAGGGGGCTAGACTATGGCTACACCTTC.

The CDR3 region is CASAPGGHTEAFF. The CDR3 nucleotides read TGTGCCAGCGCCCCCGGGGGTCACACTGAAGCTTTCTTT. The chain employs TRBV27 and TRBJ1-1; tentative D call: TRBD1 (5 bases). Germline assignment: CDR1 MNHEY and CDR2 SMNVEV (reference sequence). This CDR3 has 13 residues. Between the trimmed V and J ends, which lost 8 bases and 3 bases, there was a span of 13 bases.

This chain links TRBV10-3 with TRBJ1-2; 7 positions match TRBD1. The CDR3 totals 14 residues. The germline CDR1 and CDR2 sequences are ENHRY and SYGVKD. With 4 bases clipped from V and 2 bases from J, the junction kept 4 bases outside the gene matches. The CDR3 DNA follows: TGTGCCATCAGTGGACAGGGTCAAAACTATGGCTACACCTTC. It encodes CAISGQGQNYGYTF.

The chain combines TRBV10-3 with TRBJ1-5; D gene unclear. Trimming stripped 8 bases from V and 0 bases from J, with 20 bases between. The CDR3 consists of 17 residues. Germline V gene data show CDR1 as ENHRY and CDR2 as SYGVKD. Here the CDR3 DNA reads TGTGCCATCGCTAGCTTCTCGTCAGATTATAGCAATCAGCCCCAGCATTTT. Its protein product is CAIASFSSDYSNQPQHF.

This chain connects TRBV1 to TRBJ2-1; the listed D gene, TRBD2, was not tested against the DNA. TRBV1 is labeled a pseudogene. This CDR3 contains 19 residues. CDR3 sequence reads: CTSSHKGLAGDPSYNEQFF. CDR3 DNA sequence: TGCACCAGCAGCCACAAGGGACTAGCGGGAGACCCCTCCTACAATGAGCAGTTCTTC.

The rearrangement uses TRBV7-2 and TRBJ2-1; 8 bases line up with TRBD1. The CDR3 totals 15 residues. Trimming took 4 bases from V and 5 from J; bases not matched to a gene: 7. The germline CDR1 and CDR2 sequences are SGHTA and FQGNSA. CDR3 sequence (DNA): TGTGCCAGCAGCTCCTCCGGGACAGGCGACAATGAGCAGTTCTTC. Amino acids: CASSSSGTGDNEQFF.

This clone came up once. The rearrangement links TRBV29-1 to TRBJ1-1, with 8 positions matching TRBD1. J was trimmed by 1 base and V by 7 bases; bases with no gene match: 8. The CDR3 runs 14 residues. CDR1 and CDR2 from the germline V gene are SQVTM and ANQGSEA. This CDR3 is CSGAVGQGNTEAFF. The CDR3 coding sequence is TGCAGCGGCGCCGTTGGACAGGGGAACACTGAAGCTTTCTTT.

The chain recombines TRBV5-5 with TRBJ1-5; D perhaps matches TRBD1 (6 bases). Germline V lookup: CDR1 SGHKS, CDR2 YYEKEE (reference sequence). V was cut by 6 bases and J by 1 base, with 17 bases left in between. The CDR3 is made up of 16 amino acids. The CDR3: CASTPGAGASNQPQHF. The CDR3 DNA is TGTGCCAGCACCCCCGGTGCAGGGGCAAGCAATCAGCCCCAGCATTTT. The variable domain in full, with the rest retrieved from reference TRBV5-5 and TRBJ1-5, is DAGVTQSPTHLIKTRGQQVTLRCSPISGHKSVSWYQQVLGQGPQFIFQYYEKEERGRGNFPDRFSARQFPNYSSELNVNALLLGDSALYLCASTPGAGASNQPQHFGDGTRLSIL.

The V call is TRBV7-9, the J call TRBJ2-7; 10 bases are a match to TRBD1. V was pared by 6 bases and J by 5 bases, with 4 bases of the junction left unmatched. Germline CDR1 SEHNR, CDR2 FQNEAQ (reference sequence). There are 13 residues in the CDR3. As DNA, the CDR3 is TGTGCCAGCAGGGCGGGGACAGGGGACGAGCAGTACTTC. Translating it yields CASRAGTGDEQYF.

The chain employs TRBV2 and TRBJ2-1, with 7 bases matching TRBD2. The CDR3 loop spans 15 amino acids. V was pared by 4 bases and J by 14 bases, with 17 bases of the junction left unmatched. The germline CDR1 and CDR2 sequences are SNHLY and FYNNEI. CDR3 DNA sequence: TGTGCCAGCAGTGGACAACCGGGACTATACCTACAGGAGTTCTTC. Its protein product is CASSGQPGLYLQEFF.

The rearrangement uses TRBV4-3 and TRBJ2-5; TRBD2 aligns across 7 bases. This CDR3 has 16 amino acids. Germline CDR1 reads LGHNA; CDR2 reads YSLEER. Trimming at V came to 0 bases and at J to 2 bases, leaving 6 bases not matched to a gene. The chain's CDR3 is CASSQDLASGQETQYF. CDR3 in DNA: TGCGCCAGCAGCCAAGATTTGGCTAGCGGTCAAGAGACCCAGTACTTC.

The V call is TRBV7-9, the J call TRBJ2-1; 7 positions match TRBD2. CDR3 size: 16 residues. With V trimmed by 5 bases and J by 6 bases, 13 bases remained unmatched. Looked up from germline, CDR1 is SEHNR and CDR2 is FQNEAQ (reference sequence). CDR3 bases: TGTGCCAGCAGCCCACGGGGGGTCCTGGGGGGCAATGAGCAGTTCTTC. Its protein product is CASSPRGVLGGNEQFF.

In this sample, this clone turned up a few times. The rearrangement joins TRBV5-1 to TRBJ2-7; D remains unclear. V dropped 4 bases and J dropped 1 base, with 6 bases sitting between them. The CDR3 consists of 12 residues. The germline V gene encodes CDR1 SGHRS and CDR2 YFSETQ. The CDR3, as DNA: TGCGCCAGCAGCCGCGAATCCTACGAGCAGTACTTC. It specifies CASSRESYEQYF.

This clone was detected only once. The V call is TRBV6-5, the J call TRBJ2-3; TRBD2 agrees at 8 bases. The junction had 10 bases not matched to a gene; V was cut back by 7 bases and J by 4 bases. Germline loops: CDR1 MNHEY, CDR2 SVGAGI. The CDR3 length is 15 residues. CDR3 sequence reads: CASNVGRAGADTQYF. As DNA, the CDR3 is TGTGCCAGCAACGTCGGGAGGGCGGGGGCAGATACGCAGTATTTT.

The chain uses TRBV27 and TRBJ2-6; TRBD1 agrees at 8 bases. The CDR3 length is 16 residues. With 5 bases clipped from V and 1 base from J, the junction kept 4 bases outside the gene matches. The germline V gene encodes CDR1 MNHEY and CDR2 SMNVEV (reference sequence). CDR3: CASSSGTGSGANVLTF. CDR3 nucleotide sequence: TGTGCCAGCAGTAGTGGGACAGGTTCTGGGGCCAACGTCCTGACTTTC.

This clone was observed once. This chain joins TRBV7-2 and TRBJ2-7; TRBD2 agrees at 9 bases. Trimming removed 6 bases from V and 0 bases from J; junction bases left unmatched: 6. Germline assignment: CDR1 SGHTA and CDR2 FQGNSA. The CDR3 sequence is 15 residues long. CDR3 amino acids: CASRSSGGSSYEQYF. The CDR3 DNA reads TGTGCCAGCAGAAGTAGCGGGGGTTCCTCCTACGAGCAGTACTTC.